This T cell receptor beta chain came from a study of blood T cell repertoires in COVID-19. As for the study in general: Acute and convalescent COVID-19 specimens originated in the United States, Italy and Spain.

The ends lost 3 bases at V and 0 bases at J; junction bases unmatched: 0. This CDR3 is 15 amino acids long. Germline-derived CDR1 and CDR2 are ENHRY and SYGVKD. In the authors' workflow: Using reference gene primer amplification, nucleated cell counts were estimated. Some clones are missing from TCRdb's copy, which holds only in-frame ones; the method was immunoSEQ multiplex PCR. V, J and clone size were drawn from that table, and D and trimming were deduced from the DNA. The table has roughly 430,000 clones, over 75% seen once. Study members were between roughly 18 and 90 years old and lived in around 24 US regions. Allocation to cohorts depended on clinical history reported by the participants.

The sequence was collected from a woman aged 40 to 49 with acute COVID-19. Sequencing was done on a sample of PBMCs or T cells enriched from blood (not recorded which). The rearrangement links TRBV10-3 to TRBJ2-2; 8 bases map to TRBD1. CDR3 protein: CAISEQGANTGELFF. In nucleotides, the CDR3 is TGTGCCATCAGTGAACAGGGGGCGAACACCGGGGAGCTGTTTTTT.